This TCR beta chain was sequenced for a study of tumor-infiltrating lymphocytes in localized non-small cell lung cancer. Study context: Resected tumor was paired with non-adjacent uninvolved lung from the same patient.

Notes on this clone: Its antigen remains unidentified.

Overall study results and limits: Available tissue quantity limited TCR sequencing to a patient subset. Different pieces of the same tissue were used for each assay.

Measured with immunoSEQ multiplex PCR; TCRdb has only the in-frame clones, and not every one. The data contain around 25,000 clones, roughly 73% of them singletons. The receptor was derived from a human donor with non-small cell lung cancer. The sequenced sample consisted of lung tumor tissue.

For the CDR3, the DNA is TGTGCCACCGCGTCTTCCCAAGAGACCCAGTACTTC. This codes for CATASSQETQYF. The gene calls are TRBV15 and TRBJ2-5; no definite D call. CDR1 LNHNV and CDR2 YYDKDF come from the germline V gene (reference sequence). V lost 8 bases, J lost 1 base, and 8 bases lay in between. This CDR3 comprises 12 residues.